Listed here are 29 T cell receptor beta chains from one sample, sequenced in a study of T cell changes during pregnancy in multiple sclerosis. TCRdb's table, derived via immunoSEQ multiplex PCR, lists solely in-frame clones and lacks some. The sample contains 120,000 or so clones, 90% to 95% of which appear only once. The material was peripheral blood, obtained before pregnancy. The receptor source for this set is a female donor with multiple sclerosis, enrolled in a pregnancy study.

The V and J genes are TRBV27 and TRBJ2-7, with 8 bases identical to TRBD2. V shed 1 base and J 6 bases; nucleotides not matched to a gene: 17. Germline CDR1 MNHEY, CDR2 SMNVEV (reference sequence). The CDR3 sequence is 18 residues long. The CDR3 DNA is TGTGCCAGCAGTTTATGGTGGTCCCCCGCGGGGGGTAATCGCGAGCAGTACTTC. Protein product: CASSLWWSPAGGNREQYF.

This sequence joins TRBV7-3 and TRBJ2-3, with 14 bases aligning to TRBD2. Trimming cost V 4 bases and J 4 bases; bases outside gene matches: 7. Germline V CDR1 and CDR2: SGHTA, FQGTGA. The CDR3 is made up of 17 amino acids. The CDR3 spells CASSWGLAGEGPDTQYF. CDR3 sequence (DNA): TGTGCCAGCAGCTGGGGACTAGCGGGAGAGGGCCCAGATACGCAGTATTTT.

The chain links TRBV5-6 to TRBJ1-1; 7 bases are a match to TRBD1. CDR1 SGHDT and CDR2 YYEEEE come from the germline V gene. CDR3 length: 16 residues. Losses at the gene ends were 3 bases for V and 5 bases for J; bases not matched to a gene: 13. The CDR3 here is CASSSKTDRVRTEAFF. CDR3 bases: TGTGCCAGCAGCTCAAAAACAGACAGGGTGAGGACTGAAGCTTTCTTT. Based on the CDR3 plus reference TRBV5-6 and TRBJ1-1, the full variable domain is DAGVTQSPTHLIKTRGQQVTLRCSPKSGHDTVSWYQQALGQGPQFIFQYYEEEERQRGNFPDRFSGHQFPNYSSELNVNALLLGDSALYLCASSSKTDRVRTEAFFGQGTRLTVV.

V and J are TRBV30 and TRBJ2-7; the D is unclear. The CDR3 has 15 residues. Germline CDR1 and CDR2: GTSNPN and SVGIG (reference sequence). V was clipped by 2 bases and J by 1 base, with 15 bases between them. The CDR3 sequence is CAWSLNSIVSYEQYF. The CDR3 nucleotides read TGTGCCTGGAGTCTAAACAGTATAGTTTCCTACGAGCAGTACTTC. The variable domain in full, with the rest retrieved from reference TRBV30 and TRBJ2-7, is SQTIHQWPATLVQPVGSPLSLECTVEGTSNPNLYWYRQAAGRGLQLLFYSVGIGQISSEVPQNLSASRPQDRQFILSSKKLLLSDSGFYLCAWSLNSIVSYEQYFGPGTRLTVT.

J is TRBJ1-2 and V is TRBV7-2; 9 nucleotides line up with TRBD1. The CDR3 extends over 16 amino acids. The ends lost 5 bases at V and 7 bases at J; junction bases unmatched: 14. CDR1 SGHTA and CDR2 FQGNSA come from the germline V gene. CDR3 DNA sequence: TGTGCCAGCAGCCCCCGATCCCAGGACAGGGGAAGTGGCTACACCTTC. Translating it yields CASSPRSQDRGSGYTF.

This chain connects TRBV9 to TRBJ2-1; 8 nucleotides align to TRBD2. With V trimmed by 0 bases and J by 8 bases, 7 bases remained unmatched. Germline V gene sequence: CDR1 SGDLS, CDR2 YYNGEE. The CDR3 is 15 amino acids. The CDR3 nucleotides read TGTGCCAGCAGCGTAGCAGTAGCGGGGCGCGATGAGCAGTTCTTC. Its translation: CASSVAVAGRDEQFF.

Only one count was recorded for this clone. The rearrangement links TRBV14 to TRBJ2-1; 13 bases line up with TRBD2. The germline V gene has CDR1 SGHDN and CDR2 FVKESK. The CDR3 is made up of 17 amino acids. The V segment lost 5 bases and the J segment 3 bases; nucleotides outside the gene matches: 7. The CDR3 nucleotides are TGTGCCAGCAGCTCCCGGACTAGCGGGAGTGTCTACAATGAGCAGTTCTTC. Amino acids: CASSSRTSGSVYNEQFF.

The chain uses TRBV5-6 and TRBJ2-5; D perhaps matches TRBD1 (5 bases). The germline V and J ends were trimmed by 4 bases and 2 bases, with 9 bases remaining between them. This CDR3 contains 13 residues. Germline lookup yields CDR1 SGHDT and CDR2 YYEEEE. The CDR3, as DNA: TGTGCCAGCAGCACCGACAGACAAGAGACCCAGTACTTC. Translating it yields CASSTDRQETQYF.

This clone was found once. CDR3 coding DNA: TGCGCCAGCAGCTTGTCATTGGGGGGAAATGAGCAGTTCTTC. Translating it yields CASSLSLGGNEQFF. This chain joins TRBV5-1 and TRBJ2-1; D possibly corresponds to TRBD2 (6 bases). Between the trimmed V and J ends, which lost 1 base and 7 bases, there was a span of 12 bases. The CDR3 runs to 14 residues. CDR1 and CDR2 from the germline V gene are SGHRS and YFSETQ.

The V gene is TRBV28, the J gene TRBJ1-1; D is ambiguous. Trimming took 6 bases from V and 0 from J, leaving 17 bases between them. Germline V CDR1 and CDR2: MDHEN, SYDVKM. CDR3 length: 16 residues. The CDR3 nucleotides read TGTGCCAGCAGCCCGTTCCCCCCGGGGATGAACACTGAAGCTTTCTTT. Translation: CASSPFPPGMNTEAFF.

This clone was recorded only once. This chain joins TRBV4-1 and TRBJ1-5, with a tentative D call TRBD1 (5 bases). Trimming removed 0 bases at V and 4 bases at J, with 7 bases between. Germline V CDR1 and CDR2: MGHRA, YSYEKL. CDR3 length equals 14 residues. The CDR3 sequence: CASSQDRGNQPQHF. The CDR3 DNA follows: TGCGCCAGCAGCCAAGATCGGGGGAATCAGCCCCAGCATTTT.

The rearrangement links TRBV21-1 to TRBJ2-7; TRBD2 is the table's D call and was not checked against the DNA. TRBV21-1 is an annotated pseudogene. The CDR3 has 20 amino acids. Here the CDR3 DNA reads TGTGCCAGCAGCAAACTCCGGACTAGCGGGAGGCAAATTCCGTCAAAAGAGCAGTACTTC. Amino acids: CASSKLRTSGRQIPSKEQYF.

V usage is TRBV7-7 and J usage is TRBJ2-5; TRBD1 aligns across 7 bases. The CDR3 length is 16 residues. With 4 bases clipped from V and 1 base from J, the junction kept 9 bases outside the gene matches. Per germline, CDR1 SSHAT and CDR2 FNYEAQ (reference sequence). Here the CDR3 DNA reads TGTGCCAGCAGCTCCCGCTACCGGGACAGCCAAGAGACCCAGTACTTC. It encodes CASSSRYRDSQETQYF.

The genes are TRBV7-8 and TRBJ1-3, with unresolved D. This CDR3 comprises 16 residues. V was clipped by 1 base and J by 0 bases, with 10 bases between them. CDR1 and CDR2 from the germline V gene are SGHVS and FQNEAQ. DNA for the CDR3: TGTGCCAGCAGCTTAGGGCCCAAATACTCTGGAAACACCATATATTTT. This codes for CASSLGPKYSGNTIYF.

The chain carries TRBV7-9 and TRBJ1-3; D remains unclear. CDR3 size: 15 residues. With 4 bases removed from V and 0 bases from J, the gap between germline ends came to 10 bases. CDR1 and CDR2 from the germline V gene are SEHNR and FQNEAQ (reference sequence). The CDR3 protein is CASSSAANSGNTIYF. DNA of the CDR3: TGTGCCAGCAGCTCCGCCGCGAACTCTGGAAACACCATATATTTT.

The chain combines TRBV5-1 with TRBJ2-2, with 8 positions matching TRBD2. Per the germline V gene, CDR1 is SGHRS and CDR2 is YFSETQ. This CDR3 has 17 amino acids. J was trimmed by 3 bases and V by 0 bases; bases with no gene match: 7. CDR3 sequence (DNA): TGCGCCAGCAGCTTGGCCCCTCCGGGGGGGGACACCGGGGAGCTGTTTTTT. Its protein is CASSLAPPGGDTGELFF.

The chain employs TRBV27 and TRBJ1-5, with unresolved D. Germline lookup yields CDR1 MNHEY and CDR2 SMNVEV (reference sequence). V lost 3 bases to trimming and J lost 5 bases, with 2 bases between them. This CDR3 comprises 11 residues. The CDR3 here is CASSFYQPQHF. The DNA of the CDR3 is TGTGCCAGCAGTTTCTATCAGCCCCAGCATTTT.

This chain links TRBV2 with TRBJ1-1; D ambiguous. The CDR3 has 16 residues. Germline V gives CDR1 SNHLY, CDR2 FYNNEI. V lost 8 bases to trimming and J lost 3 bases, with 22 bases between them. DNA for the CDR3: TGTGCCAGCGCCGAACCGGGATCGAGAGGGCACACTGAAGCTTTCTTT. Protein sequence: CASAEPGSRGHTEAFF.

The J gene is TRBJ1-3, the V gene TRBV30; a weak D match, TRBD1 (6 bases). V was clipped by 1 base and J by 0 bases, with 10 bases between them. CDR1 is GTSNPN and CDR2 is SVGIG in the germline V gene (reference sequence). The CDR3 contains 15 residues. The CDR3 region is CAWSDKQGSGNTIYF. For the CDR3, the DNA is TGTGCCTGGAGTGACAAACAGGGCTCTGGAAACACCATATATTTT.

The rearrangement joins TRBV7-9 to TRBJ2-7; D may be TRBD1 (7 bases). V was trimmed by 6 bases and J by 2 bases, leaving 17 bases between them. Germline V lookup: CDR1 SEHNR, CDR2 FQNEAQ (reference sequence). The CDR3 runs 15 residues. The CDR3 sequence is CASRGGGGITYEQYF. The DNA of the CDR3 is TGTGCCAGCAGAGGAGGGGGCGGAATAACCTACGAGCAGTACTTC.

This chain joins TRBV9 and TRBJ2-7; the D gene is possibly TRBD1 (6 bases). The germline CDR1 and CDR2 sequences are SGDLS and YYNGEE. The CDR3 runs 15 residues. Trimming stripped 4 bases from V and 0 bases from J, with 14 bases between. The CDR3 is CASSNSPGDSYEQYF. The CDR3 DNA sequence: TGTGCCAGCAGCAATAGCCCAGGGGACTCCTACGAGCAGTACTTC.

The CDR3 here is CASSQENADTQYF. As DNA, the CDR3 is TGTGCCAGCAGTCAGGAAAATGCAGATACGCAGTATTTT. This chain joins TRBV6-4 and TRBJ2-3; unclear D gene. Germline V gene lookup returns CDR1 MRHNA and CDR2 SNTAGT. V lost 5 bases and J 4 bases, leaving 10 bases between the germline ends. The CDR3 has 13 residues.

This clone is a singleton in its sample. This CDR3 reads CASSLRPRANTEAFF. CDR3 DNA: TGTGCCAGCAGCTTACGTCCAAGAGCGAACACTGAAGCTTTCTTT. V usage is TRBV13 and J usage is TRBJ1-1; D remains ambiguous. There are 15 residues in the CDR3. The ends were cut back, 2 bases at V and 1 base at J, with 11 bases in the middle. Germline lookup yields CDR1 PRHDT and CDR2 FYEKMQ (reference sequence).

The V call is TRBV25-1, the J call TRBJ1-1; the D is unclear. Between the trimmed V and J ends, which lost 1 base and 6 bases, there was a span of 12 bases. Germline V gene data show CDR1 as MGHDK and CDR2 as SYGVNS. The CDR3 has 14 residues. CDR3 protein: CASSELNGMAEAFF. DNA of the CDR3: TGTGCCAGCAGTGAATTAAACGGGATGGCTGAAGCTTTCTTT.

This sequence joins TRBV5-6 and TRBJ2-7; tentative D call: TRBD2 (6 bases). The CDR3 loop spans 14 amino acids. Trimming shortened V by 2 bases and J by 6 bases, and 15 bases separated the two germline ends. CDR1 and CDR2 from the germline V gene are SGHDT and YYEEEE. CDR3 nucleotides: TGTGCCAGCAGCTTCGGGTGGAGGGCCGCCGAGCAGTACTTC. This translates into CASSFGWRAAEQYF.

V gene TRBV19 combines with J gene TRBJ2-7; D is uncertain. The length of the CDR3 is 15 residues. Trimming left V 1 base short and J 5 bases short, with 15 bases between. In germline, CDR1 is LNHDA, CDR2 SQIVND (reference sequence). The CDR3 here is CASSIAGRITNEQYF. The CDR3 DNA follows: TGTGCCAGTAGTATAGCCGGCAGGATTACGAACGAGCAGTACTTC.

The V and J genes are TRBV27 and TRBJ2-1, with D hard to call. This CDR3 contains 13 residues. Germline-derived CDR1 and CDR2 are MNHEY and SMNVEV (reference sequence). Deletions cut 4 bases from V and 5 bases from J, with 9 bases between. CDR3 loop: CASSSTTDNEQFF. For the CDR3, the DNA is TGTGCCAGCAGTTCCACTACCGACAATGAGCAGTTCTTC.

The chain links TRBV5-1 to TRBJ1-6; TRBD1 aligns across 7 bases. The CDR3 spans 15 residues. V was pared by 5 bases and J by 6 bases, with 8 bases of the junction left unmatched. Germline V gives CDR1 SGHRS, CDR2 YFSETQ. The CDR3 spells CASSLIQGSNSPLHF. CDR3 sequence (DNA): TGCGCCAGCAGTTTGATACAGGGGAGTAATTCACCCCTCCACTTT.

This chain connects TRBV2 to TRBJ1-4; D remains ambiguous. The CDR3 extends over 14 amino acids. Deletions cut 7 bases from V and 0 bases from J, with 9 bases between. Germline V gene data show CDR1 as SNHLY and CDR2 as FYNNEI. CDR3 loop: CASTKVSTNEKLFF. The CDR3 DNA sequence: TGTGCCAGCACTAAAGTGTCAACTAATGAAAAACTGTTTTTT.